A selection of T cell receptor beta chains follows, all from one sample in a study of shared clonotypes between healthy human individuals. The data were produced by immunoSEQ multiplex PCR, yet TCRdb's version contains in-frame clones alone and is incomplete. The table shows under 550,000 clones, with almost 97% occurring only once. Material: naive CD4+ T cells sorted from blood. All receptors derive from a woman aged 25 to 39 in good health. The CDR3 runs from the conserved cysteine through the conserved F or W. D genes are given only for firm matches. The size field is filled for only some rows; it gives once, few, many or a size class.

v_call: TRBV27
d_call: TRBD2
j_call: TRBJ2-2
clone_size: .
cdr3_aa: CASSLVSTSGIATGELFF
cdr3_nt: TGTGCCAGCAGTTTAGTATCTACTAGCGGGATAGCTACCGGGGAGCTGTTTTTT

v_call: TRBV28
d_call: .
j_call: TRBJ1-5
clone_size: .
cdr3_aa: CASSSDGEAQPQHF
cdr3_nt: TGTGCCAGCAGTTCTGACGGTGAGGCTCAGCCCCAGCATTTT

v_call: TRBV28
d_call: .
j_call: TRBJ2-7
clone_size: .
cdr3_aa: CASCQGGALYEQYF
cdr3_nt: TGTGCCAGCTGCCAAGGGGGAGCGCTCTACGAGCAGTACTTC

v_call: TRBV28
d_call: TRBD2
j_call: TRBJ2-7
clone_size: .
cdr3_aa: CASTGGAYEQYF
cdr3_nt: TGTGCCAGCACCGGGGGGGCGTACGAGCAGTACTTC

v_call: TRBV4-1
d_call: .
j_call: TRBJ2-1
clone_size: .
cdr3_aa: CASSQVLEKGTSYNEQFF
cdr3_nt: .

v_call: TRBV4-2
d_call: TRBD2
j_call: TRBJ2-3
clone_size: .
cdr3_aa: CASSQAHTSGTDTQYF
cdr3_nt: TGTGCCAGCAGCCAAGCTCACACTAGCGGCACAGATACGCAGTATTTT

v_call: TRBV25-1
d_call: .
j_call: TRBJ2-5
clone_size: .
cdr3_aa: CASSKTVTSETQYF
cdr3_nt: TGTGCCAGCAGTAAGACAGTCACGTCAGAGACCCAGTACTTC

v_call: TRBV27
d_call: TRBD1
j_call: TRBJ1-2
clone_size: once
cdr3_aa: CASSRDRAYGYTF
cdr3_nt: TGTGCCAGCAGCCGGGACAGGGCCTATGGCTACACCTTC

v_call: TRBV28
d_call: .
j_call: TRBJ2-7
clone_size: once
cdr3_aa: CASSDWYEQYF
cdr3_nt: TGTGCCAGCAGTGACTGGTACGAGCAGTACTTC

v_call: TRBV5-1
d_call: TRBD2
j_call: TRBJ2-1
clone_size: .
cdr3_aa: CASSPVGVAGGISSYNEQFF
cdr3_nt: TGCGCCAGCAGCCCGGTGGGGGTAGCGGGAGGTATAAGCTCCTACAATGAGCAGTTCTTC

v_call: TRBV15
d_call: .
j_call: TRBJ1-2
clone_size: .
cdr3_aa: CATSRDRGEGRYGYTF
cdr3_nt: TGTGCCACCAGCAGAGACCGGGGGGAAGGCAGATATGGCTACACCTTC

v_call: TRBV19
d_call: .
j_call: TRBJ2-7
clone_size: .
cdr3_aa: CASSNPQAEQYF
cdr3_nt: TGTGCCAGTAGTAACCCTCAGGCCGAGCAGTACTTC

v_call: TRBV9
d_call: .
j_call: TRBJ1-3
clone_size: .
cdr3_aa: CASSQINSGNTIYF
cdr3_nt: TGTGCCAGCAGCCAAATAAACTCTGGAAACACCATATATTTT